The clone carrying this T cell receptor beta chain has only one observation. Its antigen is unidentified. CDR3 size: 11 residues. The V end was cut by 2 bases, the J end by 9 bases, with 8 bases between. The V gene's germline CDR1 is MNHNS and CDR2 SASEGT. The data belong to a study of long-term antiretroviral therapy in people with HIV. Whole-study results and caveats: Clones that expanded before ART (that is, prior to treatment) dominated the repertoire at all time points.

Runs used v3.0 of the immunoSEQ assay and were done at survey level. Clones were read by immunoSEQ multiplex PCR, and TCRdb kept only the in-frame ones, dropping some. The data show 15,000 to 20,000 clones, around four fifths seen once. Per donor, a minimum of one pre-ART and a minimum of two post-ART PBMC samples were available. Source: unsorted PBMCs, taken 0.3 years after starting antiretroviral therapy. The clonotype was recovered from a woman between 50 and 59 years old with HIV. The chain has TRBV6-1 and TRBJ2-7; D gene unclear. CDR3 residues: CASSESNRQYV. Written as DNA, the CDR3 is TGTGCCAGCAGTGAAAGTAACAGGCAGTACGTC.